The entry below describes one T cell receptor beta chain. Antigen: not known. Looked up from germline, CDR1 is SGHNT and CDR2 is YYREEE (reference sequence). Trimming took 2 bases from V and 4 from J, leaving 12 bases between them. CDR3 size: 15 residues. The method was immunoSEQ multiplex PCR; TCRdb's version includes in-frame clones alone and lacks a portion of them. The table includes about 130,000 clones, approximately 91% detected once. This sample stems from a study of cytomegalovirus exposure and HLA in healthy donors. Study information: In a later analysis, it was reported that the roughly 130 validation repertoires had been produced on the same platform as the 600 to 850 repertoires belonging to the first cohort.

Points from the study as a whole: The listing of 150 or so TCR beta chains classed them as cytomegalovirus-associated.

The chain is built from TRBV5-4 and TRBJ2-2; D perhaps matches TRBD2 (5 bases). This receptor was obtained from a man aged 30 to 39 in good health and CMV-seronegative. Sequencing input: PBMCs. The CDR3, as DNA: TGTGCCAGCAGCTTAGAGGGCTCGGCCACCGGGGAGCTGTTTTTT. Translating gives CASSLEGSATGELFF. Full variable domain (missing parts from reference TRBV5-4 and TRBJ2-2): ETGVTQSPTHLIKTRGQQVTLRCSSQSGHNTVSWYQQALGQGPQFIFQYYREEENGRGNFPPRFSGLQFPNYSSELNVNALELDDSALYLCASSLEGSATGELFFGEGSRLTVL.